The 17 T cell receptor beta chains reported below all come from one sample, sequenced in a study of T cell responses to AZD1222 COVID-19 vaccine. Profiling relied on immunoSEQ multiplex PCR, and the TCRdb table lists in-frame clones only, not all of them. This repertoire shows 85,000 to 120,000 clones, 90% found once; its top ten account for 6.5% to 10%. This specimen consisted of peripheral blood, obtained 28 days after the second AZD1222 dose. These receptors were obtained from an adult who received the AZD1222 COVID-19 vaccine.

Here the CDR3 DNA reads TGTGCCAGCAGTTTAAAGGGTTTGAATCAGCCCCAGCATTTT. It specifies CASSLKGLNQPQHF. The chain has TRBV27 and TRBJ1-5; D is ambiguous. Germline CDR1 is MNHEY and CDR2 is SMNVEV (reference sequence). The germline V and J ends were trimmed by 2 bases and 4 bases, with 9 bases remaining between them. The CDR3 consists of 14 residues.

The chain uses TRBV7-9 and TRBJ2-3, with TRBD2 matching 12 bases. CDR1 and CDR2 from the germline V gene are SEHNR and FQNEAQ (reference sequence). J lost 2 bases, V lost 4 bases, and 7 bases had no gene match. This CDR3 is 17 amino acids long. CDR3 sequence: CASSSRLAGGLTDTQYF. The DNA of the CDR3 is TGTGCCAGCAGCTCCCGGCTAGCGGGGGGGCTCACAGATACGCAGTATTTT.

The chain is built from TRBV18 and TRBJ1-2; D unclear. Trimming took 3 bases from V and 4 from J, leaving 12 bases between them. Germline V gene data show CDR1 as KGHSH and CDR2 as LQKENI. This CDR3 has 14 amino acids. In nucleotides, the CDR3 is TGTGCCAGCTCACCGGGCAGGACCCTCTATGGCTACACCTTC. Its translation is CASSPGRTLYGYTF.

V and J are TRBV6-4 and TRBJ2-3, with a tentative D call TRBD2 (6 bases). Trimming took off 4 bases at V and 1 base at J, with 12 bases between the two ends. This CDR3 region has 15 residues. Germline-derived CDR1 and CDR2 are MRHNA and SNTAGT. CDR3 protein: CASSAGGGGTDTQYF. The CDR3, as DNA: TGTGCCAGCAGTGCCGGGGGTGGGGGCACAGATACGCAGTATTTT.

CDR3 bases: TGTGCCAGCAGCCCTGGGGGGGGCCCCAGGCAGCCCCAGCATTTT. Amino acid sequence: CASSPGGGPRQPQHF. V usage is TRBV7-9 and J usage is TRBJ1-5; maybe TRBD1 (6 bases). V was clipped by 5 bases and J by 7 bases, with 18 bases between them. This CDR3 has 15 amino acids. Per germline, CDR1 SEHNR and CDR2 FQNEAQ (reference sequence).

V and J are TRBV7-2 and TRBJ2-4, with D tentatively TRBD2 (5 bases). Germline-derived CDR1 and CDR2 are SGHTA and FQGNSA. The CDR3 spans 15 residues. Trimming took off 1 base at V and 2 bases at J, with 9 bases between the two ends. DNA of the CDR3: TGTGCCAGCAGCTTAGTCCGGGGTACCAAAAACATTCAGTACTTC. This translates into CASSLVRGTKNIQYF.

V is TRBV27 and J is TRBJ2-7, with D unclear. The germline V gene has CDR1 MNHEY and CDR2 SMNVEV (reference sequence). The CDR3 has 14 amino acids. Trimming removed 3 bases at V and 2 bases at J, with 11 bases between. The CDR3 sequence is CASSLSGWTYEQYF. CDR3 bases: TGTGCCAGCAGTTTGTCCGGGTGGACCTACGAGCAGTACTTC.

The chain couples TRBV7-9 to TRBJ2-7, with D hard to call. Germline assignment: CDR1 SEHNR and CDR2 FQNEAQ (reference sequence). The CDR3 loop spans 14 amino acids. V was cut by 1 base and J by 2 bases, with 9 bases left in between. The CDR3 loop reads CASSLETDTYEQYF. For the CDR3, the DNA is TGTGCCAGCAGCTTAGAGACGGATACCTACGAGCAGTACTTC.

The V gene is TRBV11-2, the J gene TRBJ2-1; tentative D call: TRBD2 (7 bases). Germline V gene lookup returns CDR1 SGHAT and CDR2 FQNNGV. Between the trimmed V and J ends, which lost 2 bases and 7 bases, there was a span of 9 bases. The CDR3 totals 13 residues. CDR3 sequence (DNA): TGTGCCAGCAGCTTAAAGGGGGGGAATGAGCAGTTCTTC. Amino acids: CASSLKGGNEQFF.

The chain recombines TRBV7-9 with TRBJ2-5; D gene ambiguous. The germline V gene encodes CDR1 SEHNR and CDR2 FQNEAQ (reference sequence). The CDR3 has 14 residues. The V gene lost 4 bases and the J gene lost 4 bases, with 13 bases spanning the gap. The CDR3 reads CASSYIDPTETQYF. In nucleotides, the CDR3 is TGTGCCAGCAGCTATATCGACCCGACAGAGACCCAGTACTTC. Full variable domain (remainder filled in from reference TRBV7-9 and TRBJ2-5): DTGVSQNPRHKITKRGQNVTFRCDPISEHNRLYWYRQTLGQGPEFLTYFQNEAQLEKSRLLSDRFSAERPKGSFSTLEIQRTEQGDSAMYLCASSYIDPTETQYFGPGTRLLVL.

The chain employs TRBV18 and TRBJ2-2; D is perhaps TRBD1 (6 bases). This CDR3 spans 15 amino acids. V lost 4 bases, J lost 0 bases, and 9 bases lay in between. Germline lookup yields CDR1 KGHSH and CDR2 LQKENI. The DNA for the CDR3 is TGTGCCAGCTCACGGGACATATCGAACACCGGGGAGCTGTTTTTT. Amino acids: CASSRDISNTGELFF.

The chain is built from TRBV4-3 and TRBJ1-2; no clear D gene. The CDR3 contains 13 residues. Trimming removed 1 base at V and 5 bases at J, with 8 bases between. Germline V lookup: CDR1 LGHNA, CDR2 YSLEER. The CDR3 spells CASSQVNGYGYTF. CDR3 nucleotide sequence: TGCGCCAGCAGCCAAGTTAACGGGTATGGCTACACCTTC.

This clone came up once. The V and J genes are TRBV6-5 and TRBJ2-5; TRBD1 might be the D (5 bases). The end of the DNA is better explained by TRBJ2-7, so the J call may be wrong. The CDR3 runs to 15 residues. From germline, CDR1 is MNHEY and CDR2 SVGAGI. CDR3 in amino acids: CASSYSGQGGFEQYF. The CDR3 DNA reads TGTGCCAGCAGTTACTCAGGGCAGGGTGGCTTCGAGCAGTACTTC.

The V call is TRBV7-6, the J call TRBJ1-4, with D unresolved. The CDR3 consists of 14 residues. V was trimmed by 6 bases and J by 0 bases, leaving 8 bases between them. Germline V lookup: CDR1 SGHVS, CDR2 FNYEAQ. For the CDR3, the DNA is TGTGCCAGCAGTCAACACGCAACTAATGAAAAACTGTTTTTT. Amino acids: CASSQHATNEKLFF.

DNA of the CDR3: TGTGCCAGTAGTCCCCGGGAAACGGAGTATGGCTACACCTTC. This codes for CASSPRETEYGYTF. The chain uses TRBV19 and TRBJ1-2; D is unresolved. V lost 5 bases and J 5 bases, leaving 15 bases between the germline ends. This CDR3 comprises 14 residues. CDR1 LNHDA and CDR2 SQIVND come from the germline V gene (reference sequence).

The rearrangement links TRBV12-5 to TRBJ1-5; TRBD1 agrees at 9 bases. Germline V gives CDR1 LGHNT, CDR2 FRNRAP. This CDR3 is built from 16 residues. Trimming took 6 bases from V and 5 from J; bases not matched to a gene: 11. The DNA for the CDR3 is TGTGCTAGTGGCTACTACCGCGACAGGGGGGATCAGCCCCAGCATTTT. Its translation: CASGYYRDRGDQPQHF.

This clone was recorded a few times. The chain carries TRBV18 and TRBJ2-1, with no clear D. CDR3 length: 14 residues. Trimming removed 3 bases at V and 5 bases at J, with 11 bases between. CDR1 KGHSH and CDR2 LQKENI come from the germline V gene. The CDR3, as DNA: TGTGCCAGCTCACCCACGTCAGATAACAATGAGCAGTTCTTC. Its translation: CASSPTSDNNEQFF.